One and the same sample provided the 17 T cell receptor beta chains below, sequenced in a study of T cell clones after liver transplantation. Only in-frame clones appear in the TCRdb table, and some are missing; sequencing was by immunoSEQ multiplex PCR. The table lists some 6,000 clones, about 80% of them singletons, with approximately 13% in the top ten. This sample comprised CD8+ T cells from blood, obtained around 45 months after liver transplant. These receptors were taken from a human patient who received a liver transplant. Part of the T cells may come from the graft donor.

The V and J genes are TRBV30 and TRBJ1-1; D remains ambiguous. The CDR3 is 11 amino acids. From germline, CDR1 is GTSNPN and CDR2 SVGIG (reference sequence). Trimming took off 4 bases at V and 1 base at J, with 4 bases between the two ends. CDR3 region: CAWKENTEAFF. As DNA, the CDR3 is TGTGCCTGGAAAGAGAACACTGAAGCTTTCTTT.

The rearrangement uses TRBV27 and TRBJ1-2; TRBD1 matches 7 bases. Germline-derived CDR1 and CDR2 are MNHEY and SMNVEV (reference sequence). The V gene end was trimmed by 4 bases and the J gene end by 8 bases; junction bases not matched to a gene: 1. The CDR3 has 11 amino acids. CDR3: CASSSQGGYTF. As DNA, the CDR3 is TGTGCCAGCAGTTCACAGGGGGGCTACACCTTC.

The rearrangement joins TRBV27 to TRBJ2-4, with 8 bases matching TRBD2. Germline V gene sequence: CDR1 MNHEY, CDR2 SMNVEV (reference sequence). This CDR3 contains 15 residues. Trimming removed 5 bases from V and 1 base from J; junction bases left unmatched: 4. CDR3 coding DNA: TGTGCCAGCAGTCCTTCGGGAGGGGCCAAAAACATTCAGTACTTC. Amino acid sequence: CASSPSGGAKNIQYF.

This clone came up once. The V call is TRBV19, the J call TRBJ2-1, with D maybe TRBD1 (6 bases). The germline gives CDR1 LNHDA, CDR2 SQIVND (reference sequence). CDR3 length: 14 amino acids. The germline V and J ends were trimmed by 5 bases and 10 bases, with 18 bases remaining between them. The CDR3 DNA sequence: TGTGCCAGTAGTTGGGCGGTAGGGACAAGGGAGCAGTTCTTC. It encodes CASSWAVGTREQFF.

The chain uses TRBV7-6 and TRBJ2-7, with 10 positions matching TRBD1. In germline, CDR1 is SGHVS, CDR2 FNYEAQ. Trimming took 1 base from V and 5 from J; bases not matched to a gene: 2. This CDR3 is 14 amino acids long. Here the CDR3 DNA reads TGTGCCAGCAGCTTAGGGGACAGGGGAAACGAGCAGTACTTC. Its translation: CASSLGDRGNEQYF.

V gene TRBV7-9 combines with J gene TRBJ1-5; the match to TRBD1 covers 7 bases. This CDR3 spans 16 amino acids. Germline CDR1 reads SEHNR; CDR2 reads FQNEAQ (reference sequence). Unmatched junction bases numbered 9, after V lost 4 bases and J lost 3 bases. DNA for the CDR3: TGTGCCAGCAGCTCCCTCCGGGACAGTCACAATCAGCCCCAGCATTTT. Translated: CASSSLRDSHNQPQHF.

A few counts support this clone. The rearrangement uses TRBV27 and TRBJ2-2; D not resolved. Trimming stripped 8 bases from V and 7 bases from J, with 17 bases between. Germline V lookup: CDR1 MNHEY, CDR2 SMNVEV (reference sequence). The CDR3 contains 14 residues. The CDR3 spells CASPLGKGIGELFF. CDR3 DNA: TGTGCCAGCCCCTTGGGGAAGGGAATCGGGGAGCTGTTTTTT.

This clone was recorded a few times. The chain joins TRBV11-2 to TRBJ1-2, with D perhaps TRBD1 (5 bases). The germline V gene encodes CDR1 SGHAT and CDR2 FQNNGV. The ends were cut back, 1 base at V and 4 bases at J, with 10 bases in the middle. The length of the CDR3 is 14 residues. The CDR3 DNA sequence: TGTGCCAGCAGCTTAGCCCCCGGGGGCTATGGCTACACCTTC. This gives the protein CASSLAPGGYGYTF. Based on the CDR3 plus reference TRBV11-2 and TRBJ1-2, the full variable domain is EAGVAQSPRYKIIEKRQSVAFWCNPISGHATLYWYQQILGQGPKLLIQFQNNGVVDDSQLPKDRFSAERLKGVDSTLKIQPAKLEDSAVYLCASSLAPGGYGYTFGSGTRLTVV.

This clone was picked up one time. The chain carries TRBV27 and TRBJ2-1; TRBD2 aligns across 8 bases. This CDR3 comprises 15 residues. Germline lookup yields CDR1 MNHEY and CDR2 SMNVEV (reference sequence). J gave up 4 bases and V 6 bases, and 8 bases lay outside the gene matches. The CDR3: CASSQVREVYNEQFF. In DNA, the CDR3 is TGTGCCAGCAGCCAGGTGCGGGAGGTGTACAATGAGCAGTTCTTC.

The chain uses TRBV19 and TRBJ1-3; maybe TRBD1 (6 bases). V was shortened by 3 bases and J by 1 base, with 10 bases between the two germline ends. Germline assignment: CDR1 LNHDA and CDR2 SQIVND (reference sequence). The CDR3 covers 15 residues. In DNA, the CDR3 is TGTGCCAGTAGTATCCTACAGGGTTCTGGAAACACCATATATTTT. Translated, it gives CASSILQGSGNTIYF.

J is TRBJ2-1 and V is TRBV6-4; TRBD2 might be the D (5 bases). Germline loops: CDR1 MRHNA, CDR2 SNTAGT. The V end was cut by 3 bases, the J end by 3 bases, with 15 bases between. The CDR3 consists of 16 residues. CDR3 DNA sequence: TGTGCCAGCAGTGAGGAAGCGGAAGCCTTCTACAATGAGCAGTTCTTC. It encodes CASSEEAEAFYNEQFF.

The chain couples TRBV7-9 to TRBJ2-3; D gene unclear. Trimming shortened V by 0 bases and J by 0 bases, and 7 bases separated the two germline ends. The germline V gene has CDR1 SEHNR and CDR2 FQNEAQ (reference sequence). The CDR3 loop spans 15 amino acids. CDR3 nucleotides: TGTGCCAGCAGCTTAGCTTCCTCTAGCACAGATACGCAGTATTTT. Protein product: CASSLASSSTDTQYF.

The chain links TRBV11-2 to TRBJ2-3, with unresolved D. Germline CDR1 SGHAT, CDR2 FQNNGV. With 5 bases removed from V and 4 bases from J, the gap between germline ends came to 7 bases. CDR3 length equals 12 residues. The CDR3 sequence: CASSLLSDTQYF. The CDR3 region has the DNA TGTGCCAGCAGCCTCCTGTCAGATACGCAGTATTTT.

This chain joins TRBV5-6 and TRBJ2-7; 8 nucleotides agree with TRBD1. V gave up 4 bases and J gave up 3 bases; unmatched junction bases: 9. CDR3 size: 15 residues. CDR1 is SGHDT, CDR2 YYEEEE, per germline. The chain's CDR3 is CASSRGQASDYEQYF. CDR3 in DNA: TGTGCCAGCAGCCGGGGACAGGCCTCAGACTACGAGCAGTACTTC.

The chain joins TRBV29-1 to TRBJ2-1; D gene ambiguous. V lost 6 bases and J lost 4, with 10 bases in between. The CDR3 sequence is 12 residues long. The germline V gene has CDR1 SQVTM and CDR2 ANQGSEA. The chain's CDR3 is CSVAQSYNEQFF. The CDR3 DNA follows: TGCAGCGTGGCCCAGTCTTACAATGAGCAGTTCTTC.

The chain recombines TRBV5-4 with TRBJ2-7; D possibly corresponds to TRBD1 (5 bases). Trimming took 2 bases from V and 3 from J, leaving 9 bases between them. Germline CDR1 SGHNT, CDR2 YYREEE (reference sequence). This CDR3 is 13 amino acids long. This chain's CDR3 is CASSLRDSYEQYF. DNA of the CDR3: TGTGCCAGCAGCTTACGCGACAGCTACGAGCAGTACTTC.

The chain employs TRBV11-2 and TRBJ2-5; possibly TRBD2 for D (5 bases). V shed 3 bases and J shed 5 bases, with 16 bases lying between them. The CDR3 contains 15 residues. Germline-derived CDR1 and CDR2 are SGHAT and FQNNGV. CDR3 DNA: TGTGCCAGCAGCTTTGCTGCTCGTCCGGGGGAGACCCAGTACTTC. Translating it yields CASSFAARPGETQYF.